The T cell receptor (beta chain) under discussion was sequenced for a study of blood T cell repertoires in COVID-19. About the research overall: T cells, B-cell-depleted T cells, or PBMCs supplied cDNA or gDNA.

Method: immunoSEQ multiplex PCR; TCRdb's copy keeps in-frame clones and lacks some. The sample lists approximately 130,000 clones; 83% were seen once. Participants came from some 26 US areas, aged roughly 18 to 89 years. Participants had their cohort set by participant-reported clinical history. CDR3 length: 17 residues. Trimming cost V 0 bases and J 1 base; bases outside gene matches: 5. Germline V lookup: CDR1 LGHDT, CDR2 YNNKEL (reference sequence). Sequenced input: PBMCs or T cells enriched from blood (not recorded which). The sequence came from a man aged 25-45 years who had recovered from COVID-19. The chain uses TRBV3-1 (or the pseudogene TRBV3-2) and TRBJ2-2; TRBD2 matches 7 bases. Here the CDR3 reads CASSQEVVAGNTGELFF. CDR3 nucleotide sequence: TGTGCCAGCAGCCAAGAGGTAGTAGCGGGGAACACCGGGGAGCTGTTTTTT.